Below are 13 T cell receptor beta chains sequenced from a single sample in a study of blood T cell repertoires in COVID-19. Clones were read by immunoSEQ multiplex PCR, and TCRdb kept only the in-frame ones, dropping some. The sample records 110,000 to 150,000 clones, about 89% being singletons. The sample comprised PBMCs or T cells enriched from blood (not recorded which). All receptors derive from a man in his sixties who had recovered from COVID-19.

The chain uses TRBV29-1 and TRBJ2-7, with a possible D match to TRBD2 (5 bases). The CDR3 loop spans 12 amino acids. The V gene lost 5 bases and the J gene lost 2 bases, with 10 bases spanning the gap. The germline V gene encodes CDR1 SQVTM and CDR2 ANQGSEA. CDR3 protein: CSVRVSAYEQYF. CDR3 nucleotide sequence: TGCAGCGTTCGGGTTAGCGCCTACGAGCAGTACTTC.

The chain combines TRBV12-3 or TRBV12-4 with TRBJ2-5; 7 positions match TRBD2. This CDR3 is 13 amino acids long. The ends lost 5 bases at V and 5 bases at J; junction bases unmatched: 5. The CDR3 loop is CASSPQGGETQYF. The DNA for the CDR3 is TGTGCCAGCAGTCCCCAGGGAGGGGAGACCCAGTACTTC.

The chain carries TRBV7-8 and TRBJ1-1, with D perhaps TRBD1 (5 bases). Trimming shortened V by 5 bases and J by 5 bases, and 15 bases separated the two germline ends. Germline values: CDR1 SGHVS, CDR2 FQNEAQ. This CDR3 spans 14 amino acids. The CDR3 loop reads CASSLRDLGTEAFF. The CDR3 region has the DNA TGTGCCAGCAGCCTACGGGACTTAGGGACTGAAGCTTTCTTT.

The chain recombines TRBV19 with TRBJ2-2, with D perhaps TRBD2 (5 bases). V lost 4 bases and J lost 5, with 14 bases in between. This CDR3 spans 15 amino acids. Germline V gives CDR1 LNHDA, CDR2 SQIVND (reference sequence). The CDR3 DNA sequence: TGTGCCAGTAGTAACTACTTACGGGGAACCGGGGAGCTGTTTTTT. As protein: CASSNYLRGTGELFF.

The chain recombines TRBV5-4 with TRBJ2-2; 7 bases agree with TRBD1. The CDR3 contains 15 residues. Germline CDR1 SGHNT, CDR2 YYREEE (reference sequence). V was clipped by 3 bases and J by 4 bases; unmatched bases: 6. CDR3 nucleotides: TGTGCCAGCAGCTCCGGCAGGGGGTTCACCGGGGAGCTGTTTTTT. Translating it yields CASSSGRGFTGELFF.

The genes are TRBV2 and TRBJ2-3; possible D gene TRBD2, 6 bases. V lost 8 bases and J lost 2, with 11 bases in between. The CDR3 spans 13 residues. The V gene's germline CDR1 is SNHLY and CDR2 FYNNEI. The CDR3 coding sequence is TGTGCCAGCGGGGAGGACATCACAGATACGCAGTATTTT. Translation gives CASGEDITDTQYF. The complete variable domain, with remaining parts taken from reference TRBV2 and TRBJ2-3, reads EPEVTQTPSHQVTQMGQEVILRCVPISNHLYFYWYRQILGQKVEFLVSFYNNEISEKSEIFDDQFSVERPDGSNFTLKIRSTKLEDSAMYFCASGEDITDTQYFGPGTRLTVL.

The chain links TRBV7-6 to TRBJ2-3; the D is unclear. Germline V gene data show CDR1 as SGHVS and CDR2 as FNYEAQ. This CDR3 is built from 13 residues. Trimming removed 2 bases from V and 0 bases from J, with 3 bases in between. The CDR3 region is CASSLPSTDTQYF. Here the CDR3 DNA reads TGTGCCAGCAGCTTACCTAGCACAGATACGCAGTATTTT.

This chain uses TRBV5-4 with TRBJ1-6, with 10 positions matching TRBD1. From germline, CDR1 is SGHNT and CDR2 YYREEE (reference sequence). With 3 bases clipped from V and 9 bases from J, the junction kept 15 bases outside the gene matches. The CDR3 totals 18 residues. CDR3 sequence reads: CASSSYRMDRGSSSPLHF. The CDR3, as DNA: TGTGCCAGCAGCTCCTACAGAATGGACAGGGGGTCGAGTTCACCCCTCCACTTT.

The chain's CDR3 is CASSLGGIYEQYF. DNA for the CDR3: TGTGCCAGCAGTTTGGGGGGGATCTACGAGCAGTACTTC. The chain links TRBV27 to TRBJ2-7; 7 bases line up with TRBD2. This CDR3 region has 13 residues. Trimming removed 3 bases from V and 3 bases from J; junction bases left unmatched: 2. Germline V gives CDR1 MNHEY, CDR2 SMNVEV (reference sequence).

The chain has TRBV28 and TRBJ2-3; 7 bases align to TRBD1. Per the germline V gene, CDR1 is MDHEN and CDR2 is SYDVKM. V shed 3 bases, J shed 3 bases, and the junction held 9 bases outside the gene matches. The CDR3 loop spans 16 amino acids. In nucleotides, the CDR3 is TGTGCCAGCAGTTTTAGAGGGGCAGGGGGTACAGATACGCAGTATTTT. Encoded protein: CASSFRGAGGTDTQYF.

This clone was recorded once. The genes are TRBV7-6 and TRBJ2-7, with TRBD2 identical over 11 bases. J was trimmed by 0 bases and V by 5 bases; bases with no gene match: 6. Looked up from germline, CDR1 is SGHVS and CDR2 is FNYEAQ. The CDR3 runs to 16 residues. The chain's CDR3 is CASSRTSGGSSYEQYF. The CDR3 DNA sequence: TGTGCCAGCAGCCGTACTAGCGGGGGTTCCTCCTACGAGCAGTACTTC. Full variable domain (rest looked up from reference TRBV7-6 and TRBJ2-7): GAGVSQSPRYKVTKRGQDVALRCDPISGHVSLYWYRQALGQGPEFLTYFNYEAQQDKSGLPNDRFSAERPEGSISTLTIQRTEQRDSAMYRCASSRTSGGSSYEQYFGPGTRLTVT.

This chain connects TRBV19 to TRBJ1-1, with 9 nucleotides matching TRBD1. The CDR3 sequence is 14 residues long. Germline-derived CDR1 and CDR2 are LNHDA and SQIVND (reference sequence). Germline trimming cut 7 bases from V and 1 base from J; bases unmatched to any gene: 4. The CDR3 sequence: CASKTGQGNTEAFF. CDR3 bases: TGTGCCAGTAAAACGGGACAGGGGAACACTGAAGCTTTCTTT.

Here the CDR3 reads CAWATASGNTIYF. As DNA, the CDR3 is TGTGCCTGGGCGACAGCCTCTGGAAACACCATATATTTT. V gene TRBV30 combines with J gene TRBJ1-3, with D possibly TRBD1 on 5 matching bases. The length of the CDR3 is 13 residues. V shed 5 bases and J shed 0 bases, with 8 bases lying between them. Germline V gene data show CDR1 as GTSNPN and CDR2 as SVGIG (reference sequence).